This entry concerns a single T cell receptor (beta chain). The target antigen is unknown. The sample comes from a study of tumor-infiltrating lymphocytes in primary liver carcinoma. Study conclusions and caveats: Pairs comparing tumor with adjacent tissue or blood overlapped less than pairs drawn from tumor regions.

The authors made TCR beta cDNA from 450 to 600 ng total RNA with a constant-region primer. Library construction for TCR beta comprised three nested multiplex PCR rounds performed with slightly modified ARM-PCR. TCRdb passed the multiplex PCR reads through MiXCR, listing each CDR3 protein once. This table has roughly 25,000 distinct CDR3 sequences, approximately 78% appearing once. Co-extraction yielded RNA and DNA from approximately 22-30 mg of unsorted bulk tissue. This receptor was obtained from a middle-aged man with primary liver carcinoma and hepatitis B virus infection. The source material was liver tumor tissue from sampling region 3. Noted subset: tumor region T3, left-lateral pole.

The CDR3 sequence is CASSFDRHETQYF. The CDR3 DNA reads as TGTGCCAGCAGCTTTGACCGGCATGAGACCCAGTACTTC. The rearrangement joins TRBV5-6 to TRBJ2-5; no firm D call. CDR1 and CDR2 (germline): SGHDT, YYEEEE. Deletions cut 2 bases from V and 5 bases from J, with 10 bases between. The length of the CDR3 is 13 residues.